In its sample, the clone carrying this T cell receptor (beta chain) was seen a few times. Its antigen is undetermined. The junction departs from the called germline gene at one end, perhaps through a read error. Via MiXCR, TCRdb re-called the reads, giving one row per CDR3 protein. The sample contains roughly 150,000 distinct CDR3 sequences, 32% of which appear only once. This CDR3 has 17 residues. Germline V gene sequence: CDR1 MGHRA, CDR2 YSYEKL. This sample stems from a study of T cell repertoires in cytomegalovirus infection. The chain uses TRBV4-1 and TRBJ2-7; D might be TRBD1 or TRBD2, each matching 5 bases. This clonotype originated in a human donor in good health (CMV status not recorded). Some clones in this sample may be carry-over from other donors' samples. Specimen: CD8+ T cells from cultured PBMCs, collected from culture after CMV antigen stimulation. CDR3 DNA: TGTGCCAGCAGCCAACACTCGGGACGGTACTTCTCCTACGAGCAGTACTTC. This codes for CASSQHSGRYFSYEQYF.